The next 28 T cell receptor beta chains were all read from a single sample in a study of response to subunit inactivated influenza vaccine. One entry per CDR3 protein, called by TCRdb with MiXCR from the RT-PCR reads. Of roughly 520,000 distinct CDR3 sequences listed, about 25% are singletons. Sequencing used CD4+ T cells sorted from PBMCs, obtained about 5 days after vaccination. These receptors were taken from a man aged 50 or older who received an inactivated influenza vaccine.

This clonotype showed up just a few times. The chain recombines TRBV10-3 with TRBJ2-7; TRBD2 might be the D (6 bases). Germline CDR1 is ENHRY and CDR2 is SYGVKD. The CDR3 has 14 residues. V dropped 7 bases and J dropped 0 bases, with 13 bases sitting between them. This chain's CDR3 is CAIISGRNSYEQYF. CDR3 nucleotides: TGTGCCATCATCTCTGGGAGGAACTCCTACGAGCAGTACTTC.

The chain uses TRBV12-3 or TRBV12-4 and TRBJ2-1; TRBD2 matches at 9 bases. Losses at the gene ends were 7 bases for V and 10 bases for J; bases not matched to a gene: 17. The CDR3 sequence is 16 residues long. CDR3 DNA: TGTGCCAGCACCCCCGGTGGGCTAGCGGGGCTTAGGGAGCAGTTCTTC. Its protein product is CASTPGGLAGLREQFF.

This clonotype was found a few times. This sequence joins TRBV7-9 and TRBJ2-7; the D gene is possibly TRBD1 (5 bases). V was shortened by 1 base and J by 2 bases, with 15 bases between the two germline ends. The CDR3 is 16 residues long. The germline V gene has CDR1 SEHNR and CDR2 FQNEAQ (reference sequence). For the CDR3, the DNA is TGTGCCAGCAGCTTAGAAGGGGTCCGCGCGGCCTACGAGCAGTACTTC. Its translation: CASSLEGVRAAYEQYF.

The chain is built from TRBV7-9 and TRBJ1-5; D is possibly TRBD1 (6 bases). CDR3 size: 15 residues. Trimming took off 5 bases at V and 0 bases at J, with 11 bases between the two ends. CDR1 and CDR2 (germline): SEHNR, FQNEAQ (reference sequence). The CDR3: CASSRGTSSNQPQHF. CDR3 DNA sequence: TGTGCCAGCAGCCGGGGGACATCTAGCAATCAGCCCCAGCATTTT.

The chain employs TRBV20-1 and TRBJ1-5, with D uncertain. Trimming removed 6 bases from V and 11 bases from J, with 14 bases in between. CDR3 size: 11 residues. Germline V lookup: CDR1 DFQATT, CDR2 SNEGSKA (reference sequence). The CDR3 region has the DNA TGCAGTGCGGGATCCTCCAAATCCCAGCATTTT. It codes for CSAGSSKSQHF.

The CDR3 DNA is TGCAGTGCCCTAGAATCTCTAGCCAAAAACATTCAGTACTTC. Protein product: CSALESLAKNIQYF. The J gene is TRBJ2-4, the V gene TRBV20-1; D call uncertain. V was pared by 6 bases and J by 0 bases, with 12 bases between. Germline-derived CDR1 and CDR2 are DFQATT and SNEGSKA (reference sequence). The CDR3 has 14 amino acids.

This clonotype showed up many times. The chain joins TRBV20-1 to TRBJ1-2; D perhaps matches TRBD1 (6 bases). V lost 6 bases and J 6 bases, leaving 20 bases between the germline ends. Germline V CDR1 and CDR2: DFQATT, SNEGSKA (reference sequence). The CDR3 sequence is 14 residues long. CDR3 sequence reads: CSAVLDSGGHGYTF. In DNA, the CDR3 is TGCAGTGCAGTTCTCGACAGTGGGGGGCATGGCTACACCTTC.

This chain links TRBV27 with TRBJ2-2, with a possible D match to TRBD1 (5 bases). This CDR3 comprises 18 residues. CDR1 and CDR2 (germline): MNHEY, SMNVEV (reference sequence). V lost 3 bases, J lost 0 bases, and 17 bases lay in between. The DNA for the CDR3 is TGTGCCAGCAGTTTCCGAACCCAGGACACATCGAACACCGGGGAGCTGTTTTTT. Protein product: CASSFRTQDTSNTGELFF.

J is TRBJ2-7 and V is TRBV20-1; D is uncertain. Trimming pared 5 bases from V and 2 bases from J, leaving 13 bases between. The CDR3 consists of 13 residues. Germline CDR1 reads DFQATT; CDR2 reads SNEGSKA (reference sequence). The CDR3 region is CSAAPLDPYEQYF. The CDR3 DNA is TGCAGTGCTGCGCCTCTAGATCCCTACGAGCAGTACTTC.

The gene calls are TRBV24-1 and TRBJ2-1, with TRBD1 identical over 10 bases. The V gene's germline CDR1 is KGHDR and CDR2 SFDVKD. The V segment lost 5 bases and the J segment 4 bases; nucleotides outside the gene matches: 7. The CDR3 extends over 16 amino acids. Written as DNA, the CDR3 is TGTGCCACCAGTGTCAATCGGGGACAGGGGTACAATGAGCAGTTCTTC. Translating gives CATSVNRGQGYNEQFF.

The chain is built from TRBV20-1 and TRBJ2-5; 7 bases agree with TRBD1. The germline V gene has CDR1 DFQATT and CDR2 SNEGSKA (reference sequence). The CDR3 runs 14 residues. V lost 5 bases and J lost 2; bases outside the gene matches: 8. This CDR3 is CSAGKTGLQETQYF. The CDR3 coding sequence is TGCAGTGCTGGCAAGACAGGGCTACAAGAGACCCAGTACTTC.

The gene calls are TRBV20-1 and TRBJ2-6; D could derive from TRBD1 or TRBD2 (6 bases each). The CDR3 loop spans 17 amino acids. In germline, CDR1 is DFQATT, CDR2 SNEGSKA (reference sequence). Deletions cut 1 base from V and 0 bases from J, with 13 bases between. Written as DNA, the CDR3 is TGCAGTGCTAGAGGGAGGGGGACCCTCTCTGGGGCCAACGTCCTGACTTTC. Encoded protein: CSARGRGTLSGANVLTF.

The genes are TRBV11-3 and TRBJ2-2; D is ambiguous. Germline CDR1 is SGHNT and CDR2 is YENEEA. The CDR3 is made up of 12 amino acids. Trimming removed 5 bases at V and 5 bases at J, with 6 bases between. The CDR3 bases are TGTGCCAGCAGCAAGACTACCGGGGAGCTGTTTTTT. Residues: CASSKTTGELFF.

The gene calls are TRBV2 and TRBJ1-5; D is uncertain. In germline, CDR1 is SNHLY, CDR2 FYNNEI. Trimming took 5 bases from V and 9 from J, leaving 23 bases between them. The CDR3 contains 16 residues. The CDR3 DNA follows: TGTGCCAGCAGTTTAAACCCGACAAGCGTAAGCGGGCCCCAGCATTTT. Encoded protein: CASSLNPTSVSGPQHF.

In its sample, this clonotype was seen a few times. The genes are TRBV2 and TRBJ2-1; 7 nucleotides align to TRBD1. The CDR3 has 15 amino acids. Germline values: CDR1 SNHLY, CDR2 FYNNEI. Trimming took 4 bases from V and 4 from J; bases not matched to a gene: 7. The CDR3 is CASSAGDSLYNEQFF. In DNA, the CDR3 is TGTGCCAGCAGTGCCGGGGACAGCCTGTACAATGAGCAGTTCTTC.

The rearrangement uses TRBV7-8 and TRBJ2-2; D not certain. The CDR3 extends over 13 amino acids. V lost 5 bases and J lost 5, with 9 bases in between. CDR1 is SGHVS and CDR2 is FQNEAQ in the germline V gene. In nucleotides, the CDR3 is TGTGCCAGCAGCGGCTTTGAAACCGGGGAGCTGTTTTTT. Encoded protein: CASSGFETGELFF.

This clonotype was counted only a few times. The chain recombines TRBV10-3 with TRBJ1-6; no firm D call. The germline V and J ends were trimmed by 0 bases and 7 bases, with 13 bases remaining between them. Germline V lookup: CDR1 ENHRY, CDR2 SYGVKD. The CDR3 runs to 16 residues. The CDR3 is CAISESFDIRNSPLHF. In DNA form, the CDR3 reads TGTGCCATCAGTGAGTCTTTCGACATTCGGAATTCACCCCTCCACTTT.

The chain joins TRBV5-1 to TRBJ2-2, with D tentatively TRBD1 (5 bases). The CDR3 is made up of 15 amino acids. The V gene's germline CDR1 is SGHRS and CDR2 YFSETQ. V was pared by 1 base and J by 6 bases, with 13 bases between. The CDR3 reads CASSLRLQGPGELFF. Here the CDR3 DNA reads TGCGCCAGCAGCTTGCGCCTTCAGGGTCCCGGGGAGCTGTTTTTT.

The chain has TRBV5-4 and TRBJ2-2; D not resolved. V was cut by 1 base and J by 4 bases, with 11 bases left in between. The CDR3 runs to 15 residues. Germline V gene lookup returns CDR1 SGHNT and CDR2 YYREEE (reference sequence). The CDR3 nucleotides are TGTGCCAGCAGCTTGTCGCTTCAGGTCACCGGGGAGCTGTTTTTT. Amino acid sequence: CASSLSLQVTGELFF.

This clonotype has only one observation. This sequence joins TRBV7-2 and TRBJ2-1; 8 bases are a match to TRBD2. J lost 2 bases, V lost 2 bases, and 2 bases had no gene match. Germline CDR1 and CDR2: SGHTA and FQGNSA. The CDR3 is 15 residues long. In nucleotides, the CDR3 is TGTGCCAGCAGCTTATACGGGGGGGCCTACAATGAGCAGTTCTTC. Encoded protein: CASSLYGGAYNEQFF.

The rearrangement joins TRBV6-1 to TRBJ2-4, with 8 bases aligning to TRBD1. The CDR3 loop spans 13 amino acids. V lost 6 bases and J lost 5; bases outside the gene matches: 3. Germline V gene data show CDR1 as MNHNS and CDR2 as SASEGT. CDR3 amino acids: CASSGQGQNIQYF. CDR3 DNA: TGTGCCAGCAGCGGACAGGGCCAAAACATTCAGTACTTC.

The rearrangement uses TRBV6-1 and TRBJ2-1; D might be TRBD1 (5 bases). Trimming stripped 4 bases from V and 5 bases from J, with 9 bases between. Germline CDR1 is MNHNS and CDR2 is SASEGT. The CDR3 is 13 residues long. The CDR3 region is CASSGGQHNEQFF. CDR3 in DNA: TGTGCCAGCAGTGGGGGCCAACACAATGAGCAGTTCTTC.

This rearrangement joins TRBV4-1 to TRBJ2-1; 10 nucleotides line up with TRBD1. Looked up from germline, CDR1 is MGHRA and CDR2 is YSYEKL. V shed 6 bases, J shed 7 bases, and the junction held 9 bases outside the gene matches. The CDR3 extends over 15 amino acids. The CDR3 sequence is CASSHPGQGKNEQFF. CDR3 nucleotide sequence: TGCGCCAGCAGTCATCCGGGACAGGGGAAGAATGAGCAGTTCTTC.

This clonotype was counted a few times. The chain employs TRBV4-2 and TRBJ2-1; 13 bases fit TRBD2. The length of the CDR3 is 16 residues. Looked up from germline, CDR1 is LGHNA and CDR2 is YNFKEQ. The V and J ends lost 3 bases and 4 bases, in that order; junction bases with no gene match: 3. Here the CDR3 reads CASSQQLAGGYNEQFF. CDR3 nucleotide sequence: TGTGCCAGCAGCCAGCAACTAGCGGGAGGGTACAATGAGCAGTTCTTC.

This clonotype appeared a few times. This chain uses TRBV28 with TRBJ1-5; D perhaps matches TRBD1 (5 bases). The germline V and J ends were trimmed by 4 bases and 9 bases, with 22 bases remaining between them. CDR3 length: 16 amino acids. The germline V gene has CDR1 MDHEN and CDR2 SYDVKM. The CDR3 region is CASSSRDRLAGGPQHF. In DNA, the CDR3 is TGTGCCAGCAGTTCCCGGGACCGACTGGCCGGTGGGCCCCAGCATTTT.

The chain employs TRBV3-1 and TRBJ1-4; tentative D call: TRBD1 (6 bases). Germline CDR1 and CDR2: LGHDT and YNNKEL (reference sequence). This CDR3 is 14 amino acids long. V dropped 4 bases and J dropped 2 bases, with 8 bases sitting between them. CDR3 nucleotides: TGTGCCAGCAGCCGAACAGGGACTAATGAAAAACTGTTTTTT. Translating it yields CASSRTGTNEKLFF.

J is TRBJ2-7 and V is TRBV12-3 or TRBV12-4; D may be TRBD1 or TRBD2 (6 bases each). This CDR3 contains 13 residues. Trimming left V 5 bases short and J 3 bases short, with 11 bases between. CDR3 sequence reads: CASSPGEVYEQYF. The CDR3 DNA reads TGTGCCAGCAGTCCAGGGGAGGTCTACGAGCAGTACTTC.

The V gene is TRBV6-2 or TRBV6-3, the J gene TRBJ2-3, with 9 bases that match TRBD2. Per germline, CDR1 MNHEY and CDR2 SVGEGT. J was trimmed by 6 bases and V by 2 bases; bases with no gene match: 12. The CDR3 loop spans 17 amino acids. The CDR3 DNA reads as TGTGCCAGCAGTTACCCATCGGACCCGGGACTAGCCGATACGCAGTATTTT. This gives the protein CASSYPSDPGLADTQYF.